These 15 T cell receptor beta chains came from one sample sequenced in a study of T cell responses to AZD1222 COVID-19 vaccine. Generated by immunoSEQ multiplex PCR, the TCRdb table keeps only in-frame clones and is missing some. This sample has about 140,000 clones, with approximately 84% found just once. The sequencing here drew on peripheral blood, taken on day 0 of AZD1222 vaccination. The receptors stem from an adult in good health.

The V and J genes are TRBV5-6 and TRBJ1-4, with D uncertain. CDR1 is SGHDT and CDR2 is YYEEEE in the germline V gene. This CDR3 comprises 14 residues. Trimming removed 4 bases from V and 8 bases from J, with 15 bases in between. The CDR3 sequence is CASSREKLREKLFF. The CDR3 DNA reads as TGTGCCAGCAGCCGAGAAAAATTGAGAGAAAAACTGTTTTTT.

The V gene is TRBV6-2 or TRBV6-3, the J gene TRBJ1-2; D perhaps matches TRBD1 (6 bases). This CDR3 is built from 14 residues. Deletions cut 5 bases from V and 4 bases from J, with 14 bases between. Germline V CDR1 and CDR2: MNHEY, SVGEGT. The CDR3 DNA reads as TGTGCCAGCAGTCACAGGGTCGGAGGCTATGGCTACACCTTC. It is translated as CASSHRVGGYGYTF.

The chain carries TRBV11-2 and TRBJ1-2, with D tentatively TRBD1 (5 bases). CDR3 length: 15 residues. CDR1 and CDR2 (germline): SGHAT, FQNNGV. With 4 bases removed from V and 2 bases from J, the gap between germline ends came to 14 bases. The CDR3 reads CASSSQRGGNYGYTF. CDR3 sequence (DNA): TGTGCCAGCAGCTCCCAGCGTGGGGGGAACTATGGCTACACCTTC.

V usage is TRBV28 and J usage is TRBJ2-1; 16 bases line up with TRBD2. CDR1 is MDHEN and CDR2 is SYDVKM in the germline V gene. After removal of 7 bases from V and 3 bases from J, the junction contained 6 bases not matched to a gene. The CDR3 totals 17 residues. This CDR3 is CASMGLAGGPSYNEQFF. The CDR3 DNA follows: TGTGCCAGCATGGGACTAGCGGGGGGGCCTAGCTACAATGAGCAGTTCTTC.

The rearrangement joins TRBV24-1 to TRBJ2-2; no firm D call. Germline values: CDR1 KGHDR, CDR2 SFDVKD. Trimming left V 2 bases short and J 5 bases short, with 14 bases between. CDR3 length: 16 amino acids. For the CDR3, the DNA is TGTGCCACCAGTGATTCCACACTTACAGAGACCGGGGAGCTGTTTTTT. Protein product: CATSDSTLTETGELFF.

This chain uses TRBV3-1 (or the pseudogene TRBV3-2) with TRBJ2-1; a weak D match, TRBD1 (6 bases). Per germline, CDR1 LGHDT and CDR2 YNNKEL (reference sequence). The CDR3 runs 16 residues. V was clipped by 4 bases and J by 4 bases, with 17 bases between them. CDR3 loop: CASSRATGRGYNEQFF. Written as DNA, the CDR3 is TGTGCCAGCAGCCGAGCCACAGGGCGTGGGTACAATGAGCAGTTCTTC.

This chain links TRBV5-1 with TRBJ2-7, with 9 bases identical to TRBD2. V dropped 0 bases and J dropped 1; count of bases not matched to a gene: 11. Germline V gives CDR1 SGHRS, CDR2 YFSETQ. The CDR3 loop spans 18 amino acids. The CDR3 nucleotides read TGCGCCAGCAGCTTGGATTACCAGCGGGGGGACCTATCCTACGAGCAGTACTTC. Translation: CASSLDYQRGDLSYEQYF.

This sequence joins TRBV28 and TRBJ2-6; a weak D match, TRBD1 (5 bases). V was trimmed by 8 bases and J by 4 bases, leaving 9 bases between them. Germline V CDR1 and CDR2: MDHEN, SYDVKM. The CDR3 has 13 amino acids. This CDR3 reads CASGAPGANVLTF. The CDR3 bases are TGTGCCAGCGGGGCTCCCGGGGCCAACGTCCTGACTTTC.

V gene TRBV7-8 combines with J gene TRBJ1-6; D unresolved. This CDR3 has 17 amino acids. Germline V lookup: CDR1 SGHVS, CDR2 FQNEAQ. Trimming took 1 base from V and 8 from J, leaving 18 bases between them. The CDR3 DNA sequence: TGTGCCAGCAGCTTAGAAGTGGACGGAGGGAGTGATTCACCCCTCCACTTT. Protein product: CASSLEVDGGSDSPLHF.

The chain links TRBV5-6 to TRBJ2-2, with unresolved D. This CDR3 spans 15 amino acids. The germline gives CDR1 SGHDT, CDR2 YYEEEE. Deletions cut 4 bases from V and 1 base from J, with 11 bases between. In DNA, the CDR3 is TGTGCCAGCAGCCAGAGACGGTGGAACACCGGGGAGCTGTTTTTT. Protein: CASSQRRWNTGELFF.

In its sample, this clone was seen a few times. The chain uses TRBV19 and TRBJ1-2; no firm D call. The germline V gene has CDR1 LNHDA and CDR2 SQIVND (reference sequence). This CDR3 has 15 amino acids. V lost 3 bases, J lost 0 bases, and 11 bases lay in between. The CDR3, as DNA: TGTGCCAGTAGTATGCCGGGAGGGACTAACTATGGCTACACCTTC. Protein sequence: CASSMPGGTNYGYTF.

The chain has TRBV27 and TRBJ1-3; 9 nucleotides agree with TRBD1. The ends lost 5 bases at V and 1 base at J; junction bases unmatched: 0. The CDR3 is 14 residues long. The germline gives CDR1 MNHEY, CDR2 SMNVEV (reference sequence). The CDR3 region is CASSGTGSGNTIYF. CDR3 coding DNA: TGTGCCAGCAGTGGGACAGGGTCTGGAAACACCATATATTTT.

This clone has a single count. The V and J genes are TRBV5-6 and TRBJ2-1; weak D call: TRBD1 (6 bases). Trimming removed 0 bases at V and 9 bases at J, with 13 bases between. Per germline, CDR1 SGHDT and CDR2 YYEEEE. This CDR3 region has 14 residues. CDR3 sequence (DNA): TGTGCCAGCAGCTTGGTGAGGGGGATTAGTGAGCAGTTCTTC. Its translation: CASSLVRGISEQFF. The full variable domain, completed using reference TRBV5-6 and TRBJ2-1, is DAGVTQSPTHLIKTRGQQVTLRCSPKSGHDTVSWYQQALGQGPQFIFQYYEEEERQRGNFPDRFSGHQFPNYSSELNVNALLLGDSALYLCASSLVRGISEQFFGPGTRLTVL.

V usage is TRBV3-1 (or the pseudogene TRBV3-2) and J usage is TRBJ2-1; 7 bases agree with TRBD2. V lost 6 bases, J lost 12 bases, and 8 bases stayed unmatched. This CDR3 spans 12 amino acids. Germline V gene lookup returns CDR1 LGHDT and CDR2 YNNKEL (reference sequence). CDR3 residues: CASRVAGEGQFF. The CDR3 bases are TGTGCCAGCAGGGTGGCGGGGGAAGGGCAGTTCTTC.

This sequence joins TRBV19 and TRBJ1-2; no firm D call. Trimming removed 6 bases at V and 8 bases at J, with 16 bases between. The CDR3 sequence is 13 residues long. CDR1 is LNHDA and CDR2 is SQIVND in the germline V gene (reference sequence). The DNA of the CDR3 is TGTGCCAGTAGCCGCCGGGGTGCGTTGGGCTACACCTTC. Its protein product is CASSRRGALGYTF.